The 31 T cell receptor beta chains below all came from one sample that was sequenced in a study of monozygotic twins with inflammatory bowel disease (dated by TCRdb to the late 2010s). Libraries were constructed by 5' RACE. The instrument given in TCRdb is Illumina HiSeq 2500. TCRdb reprocessed the reads, reporting each CDR3 protein sequence once and no DNA. The sample table includes approximately 400,000 distinct CDR3 sequences. 2.4% of the sample comes from the top ten. The sample was blood. Receptors were obtained from a human donor with ulcerative colitis or Crohn's disease, or a healthy co-twin of an affected twin (not recorded which).

The rearrangement links TRBV15 to TRBJ1-2; the TCRdb D gene call, TRBD1, has no DNA to confirm it. The CDR3 spans 17 residues. Germline values: CDR1 LNHNV, CDR2 YYDKDF (reference sequence). CDR3 sequence reads: CATRGGGQPDRPGGYTF.

V and J are TRBV2 and TRBJ1-2; TCRdb calls TRBD1, which cannot be checked without DNA. Germline V gene lookup returns CDR1 SNHLY and CDR2 FYNNEI. This CDR3 is 11 amino acids long. CDR3 protein: CAKSGGNGYTF.

The gene calls are TRBV27 and TRBJ1-2; lacking DNA, the TRBD1 call made by TCRdb goes unchecked. CDR1 is MNHEY and CDR2 is SMNVEV in the germline V gene (reference sequence). There are 15 residues in the CDR3. This CDR3 reads CASSFVRGRANGYTF.

V usage is TRBV30 and J usage is TRBJ2-6. The germline gives CDR1 GTSNPN, CDR2 SVGIG (reference sequence). The CDR3 is 13 residues long. The CDR3 protein is CAWVLSGANVLTF.

The chain employs TRBV9 and TRBJ1-6; the TCRdb call, TRBD1, lacks DNA for checking. Germline-derived CDR1 and CDR2 are SGDLS and YYNGEE. This CDR3 spans 15 amino acids. The CDR3 region is CASSAGDRGGSPLHF.

This chain connects TRBV2 to TRBJ1-3; there is no DNA to check the TCRdb D call of TRBD1. Germline V gene lookup returns CDR1 SNHLY and CDR2 FYNNEI. The CDR3 has 13 amino acids. CDR3 sequence reads: CASRPGARNTIYF.

The J gene is TRBJ2-5, the V gene TRBV12-3 or TRBV12-4; there is no DNA to check the TCRdb D call of TRBD2. This CDR3 comprises 19 residues. This CDR3 reads CASSFGTRLAGGEGETQYF.

The gene calls are TRBV7-2 and TRBJ2-1; the D call of TRBD1 rests on TCRdb alone, since no DNA is present to check it. The germline CDR1 and CDR2 sequences are SGHTA and FQGNSA. CDR3 length: 16 residues. Here the CDR3 reads CASSFRGFSSYNEQFF.

The V call is TRBV10-3, the J call TRBJ1-5; with no DNA, the TCRdb D assignment of TRBD1 cannot be verified. Per the germline V gene, CDR1 is ENHRY and CDR2 is SYGVKD. This CDR3 spans 16 amino acids. The CDR3 loop reads CAISPNPDRVYTPQHF.

The rearrangement uses TRBV9 and TRBJ2-1; TCRdb's D call, TRBD1, is unchecked because there is no DNA. Per the germline V gene, CDR1 is SGDLS and CDR2 is YYNGEE. This CDR3 spans 14 amino acids. The CDR3 sequence: CASTTGGRFNEQFF.

This chain links TRBV6-5 with TRBJ1-2. This CDR3 is built from 13 residues. Germline V gives CDR1 MNHEY, CDR2 SVGAGI. CDR3 sequence: CATYGRVASGYTF.

The chain combines TRBV6-1 with TRBJ2-1; TCRdb designates TRBD2, a call that cannot be tested without DNA. The germline gives CDR1 MNHNS, CDR2 SASEGT. This CDR3 has 17 residues. The CDR3 reads CASRTSGRAISYNEQFF.

The chain uses TRBV5-6 and TRBJ1-5. The CDR3 has 14 residues. Germline V gene lookup returns CDR1 SGHDT and CDR2 YYEEEE. The CDR3: CASSLLGNNQPQHF.

The rearrangement uses TRBV7-2 and TRBJ2-3; TCRdb reports TRBD2, a call that lacks DNA to check it against. CDR1 and CDR2 from the germline V gene are SGHTA and FQGNSA. The CDR3 is 16 amino acids. The CDR3: CASSSRTSQGTDTQYF.

V is TRBV10-3 and J is TRBJ2-1. Germline assignment: CDR1 ENHRY and CDR2 SYGVKD. This CDR3 has 14 amino acids. The chain's CDR3 is CAISELSSYNEQFF.

The V and J genes are TRBV11-3 and TRBJ2-2; TCRdb outputs TRBD1, but without DNA this stays unchecked. CDR3 length: 18 amino acids. CDR1 is SGHNT and CDR2 is YENEEA in the germline V gene. The CDR3 loop reads CASSPLGGGPSNTGELFF. The complete variable domain, with remaining parts taken from reference TRBV11-3 and TRBJ2-2, reads EAGVVQSPRYKIIEKKQPVAFWCNPISGHNTLYWYLQNLGQGPELLIRYENEEAVDDSQLPKDRFSAERLKGVDSTLKIQPAELGDSAVYLCASSPLGGGPSNTGELFFGEGSRLTVL.

The V gene is TRBV28, the J gene TRBJ2-3; TCRdb picks TRBD1, but there is no DNA to check that call. Per germline, CDR1 MDHEN and CDR2 SYDVKM. The CDR3 consists of 12 residues. Here the CDR3 reads CASSVTGATQYF.

V usage is TRBV10-3 and J usage is TRBJ2-2; no DNA is available, so the TRBD1 call from TCRdb remains unchecked. Germline CDR1 ENHRY, CDR2 SYGVKD. The CDR3 sequence is 16 residues long. The CDR3 spells CAIRSDRPQGTGELFF.

The rearrangement links TRBV5-1 to TRBJ1-1; the D call from TCRdb, TRBD1, cannot be confirmed without DNA. CDR1 is SGHRS and CDR2 is YFSETQ in the germline V gene. The CDR3 totals 14 residues. The CDR3 sequence is CASSGTLGNTEAFF.

This rearrangement joins TRBV4-2 to TRBJ2-3; the TRBD2 assignment by TCRdb is unverifiable without DNA. This CDR3 contains 16 residues. Germline V gene sequence: CDR1 LGHNA, CDR2 YNFKEQ. CDR3 sequence: CASSPNPGLGTDTQYF.

The rearrangement joins TRBV20-1 to TRBJ2-3; TCRdb selects TRBD2, and the lack of DNA leaves this call unchecked. The CDR3 length is 15 residues. Germline V gene sequence: CDR1 DFQATT, CDR2 SNEGSKA (reference sequence). CDR3 in amino acids: CSATGLAGNTDTQYF.

J is TRBJ1-3 and V is TRBV27; checking the TCRdb D call of TRBD1 is not possible without DNA. Germline V gene lookup returns CDR1 MNHEY and CDR2 SMNVEV (reference sequence). This CDR3 is built from 15 residues. CDR3 loop: CASSLSTGSGNTIYF.

The chain combines TRBV4-1 with TRBJ2-7; TCRdb names TRBD2, which stays unverified in the absence of DNA. Germline loops: CDR1 MGHRA, CDR2 YSYEKL. CDR3 length: 15 residues. CDR3 in amino acids: CASSPPGGPWLGQYF.

The rearrangement uses TRBV27 and TRBJ2-1; TCRdb outputs TRBD1, but without DNA this stays unchecked. The CDR3 is 15 amino acids. From germline, CDR1 is MNHEY and CDR2 SMNVEV (reference sequence). CDR3: CASSLAPTSYNEQFF.

The rearrangement links TRBV7-3 to TRBJ2-2; with no DNA, the TCRdb D assignment of TRBD2 cannot be verified. This CDR3 contains 13 residues. Germline CDR1 and CDR2: SGHTA and FQGTGA. The CDR3 protein is CASSHGLTGELFF.

The genes are TRBV5-1 and TRBJ1-1; as DNA is missing, the TRBD1 call by TCRdb cannot be tested. The CDR3 sequence is 15 residues long. CDR1 and CDR2 from the germline V gene are SGHRS and YFSETQ. The CDR3 is CASSKLTGPNTEAFF.

The chain recombines TRBV20-1 with TRBJ2-5; the TCRdb call, TRBD2, lacks DNA for checking. The CDR3 contains 16 residues. CDR1 is DFQATT and CDR2 is SNEGSKA in the germline V gene (reference sequence). This CDR3 is CSASGRTRKHQETQYF.

The chain links TRBV6-5 to TRBJ1-6. The CDR3 is 15 amino acids. Germline loops: CDR1 MNHEY, CDR2 SVGAGI. The CDR3 loop is CASSYSFLRNSPLHF.

The chain links TRBV4-2 to TRBJ1-5. CDR1 LGHNA and CDR2 YNFKEQ come from the germline V gene. The CDR3 length is 17 residues. CDR3 residues: CASSQVEDGVSNQPQHF.

The chain couples TRBV5-4 to TRBJ2-5; checking the TCRdb D call of TRBD1 is not possible without DNA. Germline-derived CDR1 and CDR2 are SGHNT and YYREEE (reference sequence). This CDR3 region has 15 residues. CDR3 region: CASNPQGQGGETQYF.

The rearrangement joins TRBV5-6 to TRBJ2-2. The CDR3 length is 15 residues. Germline CDR1 reads SGHDT; CDR2 reads YYEEEE. The CDR3 loop reads CASSSITKRTGELFF. Together with reference TRBV5-6 and TRBJ2-2, the CDR3 gives the full variable domain: DAGVTQSPTHLIKTRGQQVTLRCSPKSGHDTVSWYQQALGQGPQFIFQYYEEEERQRGNFPDRFSGHQFPNYSSELNVNALLLGDSALYLCASSSITKRTGELFFGEGSRLTVL.